This is a list of T cell receptor beta chains from one sample in a study of T-cell reconstitution after alpha-beta-depleted transplantation in children. TCRdb called the PCR reads again in MiXCR, with one record for every CDR3 protein. The profile shows 150,000 to 200,000 distinct CDR3 sequences, roughly 15% of them singletons. The sequences come from PBMCs from the stem cell graft donor, collected from the stem cell graft. These receptors were taken from a human donor who donated a stem cell graft to a child with acute lymphoblastic leukemia. Both conserved end residues are part of each CDR3. The D gene is left open where the match is weak. Clone size is given for some rows only: seen once, a few or many times, or a class if the clone is expanded.

size,J,V,D,DNA,CDR3
many,TRBJ1-1,TRBV12-3/TRBV12-4,TRBD1,TGTGCCAGCACCACGACAGGGGGCCGAGAGGCTTTCTTT,CASTTTGGREAFF
many,TRBJ2-1,TRBV12-3/TRBV12-4,.,TGTGCCAGCAGACAAAGTGGCGGGATAAGCGATGAGCAGTTCTTC,CASRQSGGISDEQFF
many,TRBJ2-3,TRBV3-1,TRBD2,TGTGCCAGCAGCCAAGAATGGAGCGGGAGGGCCACAGATACGCAGTATTTT,CASSQEWSGRATDTQYF
many,TRBJ2-1,TRBV20-1,TRBD2,TGCAGTGCTAGAACCCCATGGGCTAGCGGGAGGGCCGGTGTTGAGCAGTTCTTC,CSARTPWASGRAGVEQFF
many,TRBJ2-1,TRBV10-3,TRBD1,TGTGCCATCAGGCCGACAGGGCTTAAGGGAAATGAGCAGTTCTTC,CAIRPTGLKGNEQFF
.,TRBJ2-2,TRBV19,.,TGTGCCAGTAGTCCTTCCGGAGGGTACCACGGGGAGCTGTTTTTT,CASSPSGGYHGELFF
many,TRBJ2-4,TRBV20-1,.,TGCAGTGCTAGCCGGCGGGGTTCCAAAAACATTCAGTACTTC,CSASRRGSKNIQYF
many,TRBJ2-2,TRBV4-1,TRBD1,TGCGCCAGCAGCCGGGGACAGGACACCGGGGAGCTGTTTTTT,CASSRGQDTGELFF
many,TRBJ1-5,TRBV5-1,.,TGCGCCAGCAGCTTGGAAACAGGCCCCCGGCAGCCCCAGCATTTT,CASSLETGPRQPQHF
few,TRBJ2-3,TRBV27,.,TGTGCCAGCAGTGGGGGGACTAGCACAGATACGCAGTATTTT,CASSGGTSTDTQYF
many,TRBJ2-5,TRBV20-1,.,TGCAGTGCTAGAGAGGAGTTCCAAGAGACCCAGTACTTC,CSAREEFQETQYF
many,TRBJ2-5,TRBV7-6,TRBD1,TGTGCCAGCAGCCCTCCAGGGGGTTCAGAGACCCAGTACTTC,CASSPPGGSETQYF
many,TRBJ2-6,TRBV6-1,.,TGTGCCAGCAGTGCAGGGGTCTCTGGGGCCAACGTCCTGACTTTC,CASSAGVSGANVLTF
many,TRBJ1-4,TRBV5-1,.,TGCGCCAGCAGCTTGCAGTCAACTAATGAAAAACTGTTTTTT,CASSLQSTNEKLFF
.,TRBJ2-1,TRBV12-3/TRBV12-4,.,TGTGCCAGCAGTACACGGAATCGAAATGAGCAGTTCTTC,CASSTRNRNEQFF
.,TRBJ2-3,TRBV11-2,TRBD2,TGTGCCAGCAGCTTCGTAGCGGGAGGGCCTAATACGCAGTATTTT,CASSFVAGGPNTQYF
many,TRBJ2-1,TRBV10-3,.,TGTGCCATCAGTCGTGGCGGGGAAGAGCAGTTCTTC,CAISRGGEEQFF
.,TRBJ2-5,TRBV5-4,TRBD2,TGTGCCAGCAGCGCGACTAGCGGGAGATATGAGACCCAGTACTTC,CASSATSGRYETQYF
many,TRBJ2-3,TRBV12-3/TRBV12-4,.,TGTGCCAGCAGTTTTACGGGATGGGGAGATACGCAGTATTTT,CASSFTGWGDTQYF
few,TRBJ2-4,TRBV29-1,.,TGCAGCGTTTTCGTGACAGGCATCCTTCTTGAGTACTTC,CSVFVTGILLEYF
many,TRBJ2-3,TRBV20-1,TRBD2,TGCAGTGCCGGACTAGCGGGATCCACAGATACGCAGTATTTT,CSAGLAGSTDTQYF
many,TRBJ2-1,TRBV20-1,.,TGCAGTGCTAGAGATCGGGTCAGCGGCTTCAGTGGGAGTGAGCAGTTCTTC,CSARDRVSGFSGSEQFF
many,TRBJ2-3,TRBV7-6,TRBD2,TGTGCCAACCTAGCGGGAGCCACAGATACGCAGTATTTT,CANLAGATDTQYF
many,TRBJ2-3,TRBV29-1,.,TGCAGCGTTGGAGTGGGGCTACTCACAGATACGCAGTATTTT,CSVGVGLLTDTQYF
many,TRBJ2-4,TRBV12-3/TRBV12-4,.,TGTGCCAGCAGTTTAGAGTCAGCCAAAAACATTCAGTACTTC,CASSLESAKNIQYF
many,TRBJ2-7,TRBV27,.,TGTGCCAGCAGTTTGTACGGGGGCGATTACGAGCAGTACTTC,CASSLYGGDYEQYF
few,TRBJ1-4,TRBV5-1,.,TGCGCCAGCAGCTTGGGGAGCAGTTCTGAAAAACTGTTTTTT,CASSLGSSSEKLFF
many,TRBJ2-1,TRBV4-1,TRBD2,TGCGCCAGCAGCCAAGGCCTGCTAGCGGGCCCCAAGGGCAATGAGCAGTTCTTC,CASSQGLLAGPKGNEQFF
many,TRBJ1-1,TRBV11-1,.,TGTGCCAGCAGCTTAGTCGGCGGGGACACTGAAGCTTTCTTT,CASSLVGGDTEAFF
.,TRBJ1-2,TRBV7-9,.,TGTGCCAGCAGCCTACCGACAGCCAGTATAGTCGATGGCTACACCTTC,CASSLPTASIVDGYTF
.,TRBJ2-5,TRBV5-1,.,TGCGCCAGCAGCTTGGTAGGCTGGATCGGGCGGGGGCGAGAGACCCAGTACTTC,CASSLVGWIGRGRETQYF
.,TRBJ2-7,TRBV6-6,TRBD2,TGTGCCAGCAGCGGCGGGGGGGTAGAGCAGTACTTC,CASSGGGVEQYF
.,TRBJ2-7,TRBV7-2,TRBD2,TGTGCCAGCAGCTTAAAACTAGCGGGCTCCATCGAGCAGTACTTC,CASSLKLAGSIEQYF
many,TRBJ2-3,TRBV5-1,TRBD2,TGCGCCAGCAGTATCCCACTAGCGGGCACAGATACGCAGTATTTT,CASSIPLAGTDTQYF
many,TRBJ2-3,TRBV7-8,TRBD1,TGTGCCAGCAGCAGATGGGACAGGGGGCTTTCAGATACGCAGTATTTT,CASSRWDRGLSDTQYF
many,TRBJ2-2,TRBV12-3/TRBV12-4,TRBD2,TGTGCCAGCAGTGCTGGGACTAGTGTCACCGGGGAGCTGTTTTTT,CASSAGTSVTGELFF
.,TRBJ2-1,TRBV18,TRBD1,TGTGCCAGCTCACCACCAGCTTTTGCCGACAGGGGGGGCGATGAGCAGTTCTTC,CASSPPAFADRGGDEQFF